This passage covers 9 T cell receptor beta chains from one sample sequenced in a study of T-cell memory formation after mild COVID-19 (dated by TCRdb to 2020 to 2022). Libraries were prepared through 5' RACE. The reads were generated on an Illumina NovaSeq 6000. TCRdb applied fastp at Q25 and MiXCR to the public reads, then kept only in-frame beta chains. Each CDR3 protein appears once, grouped with its most common genes and DNA. The sample table holds approximately 450,000 distinct CDR3 sequences, of which 18% were seen once. The top ten hold 9% to 15% of the sample. Sequenced material: PBMCs or a T cell subset sorted from them (not recorded which). The receptors originated from an adult woman who had mild COVID-19 (a few samples of this study predate the infection). The sample titles of this study are shuffled in the database, so cell type and time point are left out; the donor was told from shared clones.

This clonotype was recorded a few times. The CDR3 DNA reads as TGTGCCACCAGCGCCGATGTACAGGGGGCCATTCAGTACTTC. Protein product: CATSADVQGAIQYF. The rearrangement uses TRBV15 and TRBJ2-4; 9 bases are a match to TRBD1. The germline gives CDR1 LNHNV, CDR2 YYDKDF (reference sequence). This CDR3 contains 14 residues. V was clipped by 5 bases and J by 9 bases; unmatched bases: 8.

There are a few counts of this clonotype. CDR3 bases: TGTGCCAGCTTCGGGAGTGGCTACACCTTC. Translated, it gives CASFGSGYTF. This chain connects TRBV6-5 to TRBJ1-2; no clear D. This CDR3 comprises 10 residues. V lost 8 bases and J lost 7, with 8 bases in between. Germline assignment: CDR1 MNHEY and CDR2 SVGAGI.

This clonotype was observed a few times. The chain combines TRBV2 with TRBJ2-7, with D perhaps given as TRBD1 or TRBD2 (5 bases each). Trimming removed 6 bases at V and 7 bases at J, with 13 bases between. The CDR3 contains 12 residues. Germline-derived CDR1 and CDR2 are SNHLY and FYNNEI. The CDR3 DNA is TGTGCCAGCAGGCCCGGGGCCGTGGAGCAGTACTTC. Residues: CASRPGAVEQYF.

This clonotype was observed a few times. The chain is built from TRBV6-1 and TRBJ2-5; no firm D call. The CDR3 has 13 amino acids. Germline CDR1 MNHNS, CDR2 SASEGT. V lost 6 bases, J lost 1 base, and 9 bases lay in between. In DNA, the CDR3 is TGTGCCAGCAGCATGGGTTTCCAAGAGACCCAGTACTTC. This codes for CASSMGFQETQYF.

This clonotype has more than one count but fewer than ten. The rearrangement links TRBV12-3 or TRBV12-4 to TRBJ2-2; the D is unclear. Trimming took off 8 bases at V and 2 bases at J, with 12 bases between the two ends. The length of the CDR3 is 14 residues. The chain's CDR3 is CASAPIRNTGELFF. CDR3 sequence (DNA): TGTGCCAGCGCTCCAATTCGTAACACCGGGGAGCTGTTTTTT.

This chain links TRBV24-1 with TRBJ2-1; D might be TRBD2 (7 bases). From germline, CDR1 is KGHDR and CDR2 SFDVKD. Trimming took off 3 bases at V and 7 bases at J, with 18 bases between the two ends. The CDR3 is 16 residues long. The CDR3 sequence is CATSDTFRGEGNEQFF. Here the CDR3 DNA reads TGTGCCACCAGTGATACCTTTAGGGGGGAGGGGAATGAGCAGTTCTTC.

This clonotype showed up many times. This sequence joins TRBV27 and TRBJ1-6; no clear D gene. This CDR3 has 18 residues. In germline, CDR1 is MNHEY, CDR2 SMNVEV (reference sequence). Deletions cut 3 bases from V and 0 bases from J, with 15 bases between. CDR3 sequence reads: CASSFLGRGSSYNSPLHF. Here the CDR3 DNA reads TGTGCCAGCAGTTTCCTTGGTCGGGGTAGCTCCTATAATTCACCCCTCCACTTT.

V is TRBV29-1 and J is TRBJ1-1, with 8 positions matching TRBD1. The CDR3 is 14 residues long. CDR1 is SQVTM, CDR2 ANQGSEA, per germline. Losses at the gene ends were 2 bases for V and 4 bases for J; bases not matched to a gene: 6. The DNA for the CDR3 is TGCAGCGTTGAAAGGACAGGGTCGGGCACTGAAGCTTTCTTT. Translating it yields CSVERTGSGTEAFF. Supplemented by reference TRBV29-1 and TRBJ1-1, the full variable domain reads SAVISQKPSRDICQRGTSLTIQCQVDSQVTMMFWYRQQPGQSLTLIATANQGSEATYESGFVIDKFPISRPNLTFSTLTVSNMSPEDSSIYLCSVERTGSGTEAFFGQGTRLTVV.

The sample holds a few counts of this clonotype. This chain uses TRBV20-1 with TRBJ2-1; D uncertain. The CDR3 consists of 16 residues. V lost 3 bases and J 0 bases, leaving 15 bases between the germline ends. The germline CDR1 and CDR2 sequences are DFQATT and SNEGSKA (reference sequence). The CDR3 loop reads CSARDPFRSSYNEQFF. CDR3 DNA: TGCAGTGCTAGGGACCCATTCCGAAGCTCCTACAATGAGCAGTTCTTC.